The 32 T cell receptor beta chains in this list originate from one sample, sequenced in a study of human T cells and chemical hapten exposure. Each CDR3 protein is one row after TCRdb ran MiXCR on the RACE reads. The data show just over 80,000 distinct CDR3 sequences, around a tenth seen once. Time point defined: patch test 1, 2 weeks after DPC sensitization. The sample's treatment: therapeutic diphenylcyclopropenone sensitization with weekly scalp DPC. The sequences come from whole blood, collected in connection with sensitization to the hapten diphenylcyclopropenone (DPC). Receptor source: a woman in her 50s with alopecia areata. Some clones in this sample may be carry-over from other donors' samples.

About this clonotype itself: A clone one base away is much larger, so this may be a read error. The chain employs TRBV6-5 and TRBJ2-1; no firm D call. V gave up 5 bases and J gave up 5 bases, with 22 bases separating them. Germline loops: CDR1 MNHEY, CDR2 SVGAGI. The CDR3 covers 17 residues. The CDR3, as DNA: TGTGCCAGCAGTCCTTGGGCAGTCGCCAACCGAGACAATGAGCAGTTCTTC. It is translated as CASSPWAVANRDNEQFF.

This clonotype was seen more than once but under ten times. The rearrangement links TRBV20-1 to TRBJ2-6, with D tentatively TRBD1 (5 bases). The CDR3 is made up of 15 amino acids. The germline V gene has CDR1 DFQATT and CDR2 SNEGSKA (reference sequence). V shed 4 bases and J shed 1 base, with 11 bases lying between them. DNA for the CDR3: TGCAGTGCTACTTGGGGCCCATCTGGGGCCAACGTCCTGACTTTC. This sequence encodes CSATWGPSGANVLTF.

The genes are TRBV29-1 and TRBJ2-7; 10 nucleotides line up with TRBD2. With 3 bases clipped from V and 2 bases from J, the junction kept 10 bases outside the gene matches. CDR1 is SQVTM, CDR2 ANQGSEA, per germline. The CDR3 is 16 amino acids. CDR3 in amino acids: CSVETRTSGTTYEQYF. The CDR3 DNA sequence: TGCAGCGTTGAGACTCGTACTAGCGGGACAACCTACGAGCAGTACTTC.

This clonotype was seen more than once but under ten times. The chain combines TRBV18 with TRBJ1-5, with D possibly matching TRBD1 (5 bases). This CDR3 is 16 amino acids long. The V gene's germline CDR1 is KGHSH and CDR2 LQKENI. V shed 3 bases and J shed 0 bases, with 12 bases lying between them. The CDR3 reads CASSPATDSSNQPQHF. CDR3 DNA sequence: TGTGCCAGCTCACCGGCGACAGACTCTAGCAATCAGCCCCAGCATTTT.

The chain has TRBV3-1 and TRBJ1-3, with D perhaps matching TRBD1 (6 bases). The CDR3 has 14 residues. Trimming removed 5 bases at V and 2 bases at J, with 10 bases between. Looked up from germline, CDR1 is LGHDT and CDR2 is YNNKEL (reference sequence). The CDR3 reads CASSERGAGNTIYF. CDR3 sequence (DNA): TGTGCCAGCAGCGAAAGGGGGGCTGGAAACACCATATATTTT.

This chain's CDR3 is CASSLVSGTTNEQFF. Here the CDR3 DNA reads TGCGCCAGCAGCCTGGTTTCCGGGACTACAAATGAGCAGTTCTTC. The chain has TRBV5-1 and TRBJ2-1, with TRBD2 identical over 7 bases. This CDR3 is built from 15 residues. V shed 4 bases and J 7 bases; nucleotides not matched to a gene: 11. Germline values: CDR1 SGHRS, CDR2 YFSETQ.

This clonotype was recorded a few times. The chain's CDR3 is CASSYLDTLSMNTEAFF. The CDR3 nucleotides are TGTGCCAGCAGTTACCTCGACACCCTCTCGATGAACACTGAAGCTTTCTTT. This chain links TRBV6-6 with TRBJ1-1; D call uncertain. The length of the CDR3 is 17 residues. Germline V gene lookup returns CDR1 MNHNY and CDR2 SVGAGI (reference sequence). Between the trimmed V and J ends, which lost 2 bases and 0 bases, there was a span of 16 bases.

This clonotype showed up just a few times. This chain connects TRBV28 to TRBJ2-7, with D perhaps TRBD1 (6 bases). Germline-derived CDR1 and CDR2 are MDHEN and SYDVKM. CDR3 length: 14 residues. Deletions cut 6 bases from V and 6 bases from J, with 18 bases between. CDR3 in DNA: TGTGCCAGCAGGTACTACAGGGATCAAGGCGAGCAGTACTTC. Translation gives CASRYYRDQGEQYF.

This clonotype was recorded a few times. The J gene is TRBJ2-7, the V gene TRBV28; 7 bases align to TRBD1. Germline-derived CDR1 and CDR2 are MDHEN and SYDVKM. After removal of 6 bases from V and 3 bases from J, the junction contained 11 bases not matched to a gene. The CDR3 sequence is 15 residues long. DNA of the CDR3: TGTGCCAGCAGCTCACCGGGACAGATGCTCTACGAGCAGTACTTC. This sequence encodes CASSSPGQMLYEQYF.

This clonotype was seen many times. This chain uses TRBV29-1 with TRBJ2-5; the match to TRBD2 covers 11 bases. The germline gives CDR1 SQVTM, CDR2 ANQGSEA. The V and J ends lost 5 bases and 2 bases, in that order; junction bases with no gene match: 1. CDR3 length: 13 residues. CDR3 DNA: TGCAGCGTTCTAGCGGGAGGACAAGAGACCCAGTACTTC. Amino acids: CSVLAGGQETQYF.

The rearrangement joins TRBV7-2 to TRBJ2-5, with 11 positions matching TRBD2. CDR1 is SGHTA and CDR2 is FQGNSA in the germline V gene. The CDR3 length is 17 residues. V lost 2 bases and J lost 5; bases outside the gene matches: 10. DNA for the CDR3: TGTGCCAGCAGCTTAAGGGATCTAGCGGGAGGCCGGGAGACCCAGTACTTC. Its translation: CASSLRDLAGGRETQYF.

This chain joins TRBV29-1 and TRBJ1-1; no firm D call. CDR1 is SQVTM, CDR2 ANQGSEA, per germline. This CDR3 has 14 amino acids. With 3 bases removed from V and 1 base from J, the gap between germline ends came to 12 bases. CDR3 sequence reads: CSVEAFRGNTEAFF. The CDR3 DNA follows: TGCAGCGTTGAGGCTTTCCGGGGGAACACTGAAGCTTTCTTT.

This clonotype appeared a few times. This CDR3 is CASSLNRRGLIPSGARTDTQYF. The CDR3 bases are TGTGCCAGCAGCCTAAACCGGCGGGGATTGATCCCGTCCGGGGCCCGCACAGATACGCAGTATTTT. The chain is built from TRBV27 and TRBJ2-3; D is perhaps TRBD2 (6 bases). With 6 bases removed from V and 1 base from J, the gap between germline ends came to 35 bases. This CDR3 is 22 amino acids long. Germline assignment: CDR1 MNHEY and CDR2 SMNVEV (reference sequence).

This clonotype was seen a few times. V gene TRBV20-1 combines with J gene TRBJ2-7; 10 bases line up with TRBD1. The CDR3 is 17 amino acids. Germline V gives CDR1 DFQATT, CDR2 SNEGSKA (reference sequence). V shed 6 bases and J 0 bases; nucleotides not matched to a gene: 14. In nucleotides, the CDR3 is TGCAGTGCCGCCCGGGACAGGGGCGTCCCTTTCTCCTACGAGCAGTACTTC. This gives the protein CSAARDRGVPFSYEQYF.

A few counts support this clonotype. V is TRBV18 and J is TRBJ2-1; maybe TRBD1 (6 bases). Germline assignment: CDR1 KGHSH and CDR2 LQKENI. V was clipped by 6 bases and J by 9 bases, with 15 bases between them. The CDR3 covers 13 residues. CDR3 in amino acids: CASSLTGTAEQFF. DNA of the CDR3: TGTGCCAGCTCGCTAACAGGGACGGCTGAGCAGTTCTTC.

This clonotype was detected only a few times. V usage is TRBV18 and J usage is TRBJ2-5; no firm D call. Germline values: CDR1 KGHSH, CDR2 LQKENI. The germline V and J ends were trimmed by 5 bases and 2 bases, with 9 bases remaining between them. The CDR3 is made up of 13 amino acids. CDR3: CASSVNLQETQYF. In DNA, the CDR3 is TGTGCCAGCTCAGTCAACTTACAAGAGACCCAGTACTTC.

In regard to this clonotype: Possible read error: a much larger clone is one base away. The chain combines TRBV7-8 with TRBJ2-7; weak D call: TRBD1 (6 bases). The V gene lost 4 bases and the J gene lost 5 bases, with 18 bases spanning the gap. This CDR3 has 15 residues. Germline values: CDR1 SGHVS, CDR2 FQNEAQ. The CDR3 DNA reads as TGTGCCAGCAGCTCTTACAGACAGGCACACCACGAGCAGTACTTC. Protein product: CASSSYRQAHHEQYF.

This clonotype was recorded a few times. The DNA of the CDR3 is TGTGCCAGCAGCGGAGGAACAGGGGTGGGGCAGCCCCAGCATTTT. Residues: CASSGGTGVGQPQHF. The V call is TRBV7-2, the J call TRBJ1-5, with 7 bases matching TRBD1. The germline V gene encodes CDR1 SGHTA and CDR2 FQGNSA. J was trimmed by 7 bases and V by 5 bases; bases with no gene match: 11. The CDR3 runs to 15 residues.

This clonotype was observed at least ten times. V is TRBV29-1 and J is TRBJ2-7, with D perhaps given as TRBD1 or TRBD2 (6 bases each). The CDR3 covers 10 residues. Trimming removed 7 bases at V and 5 bases at J, with 9 bases between. Germline CDR1 and CDR2: SQVTM and ANQGSEA. CDR3 sequence reads: CSGRGDEQYF. The CDR3 DNA reads TGCAGCGGAAGGGGGGACGAGCAGTACTTC.

At least ten counts were recorded for this clonotype. This chain links TRBV7-3 with TRBJ1-6; D is ambiguous. This CDR3 spans 14 amino acids. V was shortened by 4 bases and J by 5 bases, with 9 bases between the two germline ends. Germline values: CDR1 SGHTA, CDR2 FQGTGA. Here the CDR3 DNA reads TGTGCCAGCAGCTCCCCATCTAATAATTCACCCCTCCACTTT. Translation gives CASSSPSNNSPLHF.

This clonotype was observed a single time. The CDR3 spells CASSLEGQYYGYTF. CDR3 DNA sequence: TGCGCCAGCAGCTTGGAAGGGCAGTACTATGGCTACACCTTC. The rearrangement links TRBV5-1 to TRBJ1-2; no firm D call. V lost 0 bases and J lost 3, with 9 bases in between. The CDR3 contains 14 residues. Germline CDR1 is SGHRS and CDR2 is YFSETQ.

The V and J genes are TRBV6-1 and TRBJ2-5; TRBD1 agrees at 9 bases. Germline V gives CDR1 MNHNS, CDR2 SASEGT. V shed 1 base and J 5 bases; nucleotides not matched to a gene: 8. This CDR3 has 16 amino acids. CDR3 bases: TGTGCCAGCAGTGAAGGAGCCGGGACAGGGATTGAGACCCAGTACTTC. Amino acid sequence: CASSEGAGTGIETQYF.

This clonotype was found many times. The V call is TRBV7-2, the J call TRBJ1-2; 7 positions agree with TRBD1. V gave up 0 bases and J gave up 2 bases; unmatched junction bases: 9. The CDR3 is 17 amino acids. Germline CDR1 and CDR2: SGHTA and FQGNSA. The CDR3 loop reads CASSLAAGGVANYGYTF. The CDR3 DNA sequence: TGTGCCAGCAGCTTAGCCGCAGGGGGGGTTGCGAACTATGGCTACACCTTC.

V gene TRBV3-1 combines with J gene TRBJ1-1; D ambiguous. The germline V gene encodes CDR1 LGHDT and CDR2 YNNKEL (reference sequence). The CDR3 is 12 residues long. The V and J ends lost 1 base and 5 bases respectively, with 5 bases between them. Here the CDR3 DNA reads TGTGCCAGCAGCCAAGGGAGGACTGAAGCTTTCTTT. Amino acid sequence: CASSQGRTEAFF. Full variable domain (rest looked up from reference TRBV3-1 and TRBJ1-1): DTAVSQTPKYLVTQMGNDKSIKCEQNLGHDTMYWYKQDSKKFLKIMFSYNNKELIINETVPNRFSPKSPDKAHLNLHINSLELGDSAVYFCASSQGRTEAFFGQGTRLTVV.

This sequence joins TRBV19 and TRBJ2-4; D might be TRBD1 (6 bases). CDR1 and CDR2 from the germline V gene are LNHDA and SQIVND (reference sequence). This CDR3 contains 17 residues. The ends were cut back, 8 bases at V and 0 bases at J, with 20 bases in the middle. For the CDR3, the DNA is TGTGCCAGTTCCGCGACAGGTGGCAAGATAGCCAAAAACATTCAGTACTTC. Protein product: CASSATGGKIAKNIQYF.

This clonotype is labeled as medium-sized. The chain links TRBV14 to TRBJ2-2, with D possibly TRBD1 on 6 matching bases. The V and J ends lost 6 bases and 0 bases respectively, with 11 bases between them. The CDR3 consists of 15 residues. The germline gives CDR1 SGHDN, CDR2 FVKESK. Written as DNA, the CDR3 is TGTGCCAGCAGGGACAGCCCCTCGAACACCGGGGAGCTGTTTTTT. Its protein product is CASRDSPSNTGELFF. The complete variable domain, with remaining parts taken from reference TRBV14 and TRBJ2-2, reads EAGVTQFPSHSVIEKGQTVTLRCDPISGHDNLYWYRRVMGKEIKFLLHFVKESKQDESGMPNNRFLAERTGGTYSTLKVQPAELEDSGVYFCASRDSPSNTGELFFGEGSRLTVL.

This clonotype came up a few times. The chain combines TRBV6-2 or TRBV6-3 with TRBJ2-7, with no clear D. Germline CDR1 MNHEY, CDR2 SVGEGT. CDR3 size: 14 residues. V dropped 6 bases and J dropped 0 bases, with 12 bases sitting between them. CDR3 sequence (DNA): TGTGCCAGCAGAGGGATTCTTTTCTCCTACGAGCAGTACTTC. This codes for CASRGILFSYEQYF.

In this sample, this clonotype turned up a few times. At one end the junction does not follow the germline gene, possibly because of a read error. The chain has TRBV10-3 and TRBJ2-1; the D is unclear. Germline loops: CDR1 ENHRY, CDR2 SYGVKD. This CDR3 is 11 amino acids long. Here the CDR3 DNA reads TGTGCCACCGGGTCCTCCAATGAGCAGTTCTTC. Its translation is CATGSSNEQFF.

The chain employs TRBV18 and TRBJ1-1, with TRBD1 matching over 8 bases. This CDR3 region has 16 residues. V was pared by 0 bases and J by 1 base, with 4 bases of the junction left unmatched. Germline CDR1 is KGHSH and CDR2 is LQKENI. CDR3 in amino acids: CASSPPAGGRNTEAFF. The CDR3 DNA reads as TGTGCCAGCTCACCACCGGCAGGGGGCCGGAACACTGAAGCTTTCTTT.

The table lists this clonotype with a few counts. DNA of the CDR3: TGTGCCAGCAGCTTAGACAGGGAACGCTCTGGAAACACCATATATTTT. Amino acids: CASSLDRERSGNTIYF. The V call is TRBV11-2, the J call TRBJ1-3; D possibly corresponds to TRBD1 (5 bases). Trimming pared 0 bases from V and 0 bases from J, leaving 9 bases between. This CDR3 is 16 amino acids long. In germline, CDR1 is SGHAT, CDR2 FQNNGV.

This chain joins TRBV4-1 and TRBJ1-1, with D unclear. Germline CDR1 reads MGHRA; CDR2 reads YSYEKL. The CDR3 extends over 13 amino acids. Trimming shortened V by 1 base and J by 5 bases, and 8 bases separated the two germline ends. CDR3 region: CASSQAMLTEAFF. The DNA for the CDR3 is TGCGCCAGCAGCCAAGCCATGTTAACTGAAGCTTTCTTT.

V is TRBV18 and J is TRBJ1-6; D ambiguous. Germline V gene data show CDR1 as KGHSH and CDR2 as LQKENI. V shed 6 bases and J shed 6 bases, with 15 bases lying between them. This CDR3 spans 15 amino acids. CDR3 sequence reads: CASSPRKERNSPLHF. The DNA of the CDR3 is TGTGCCAGCTCTCCAAGGAAAGAACGTAATTCACCCCTCCACTTT. Filled out from reference TRBV18 and TRBJ1-6, the complete variable domain reads NAGVMQNPRHLVRRRGQEARLRCSPMKGHSHVYWYRQLPEEGLKFMVYLQKENIIDESGMPKERFSAEFPKEGPSILRIQQVVRGDSAAYFCASSPRKERNSPLHFGNGTRLTVT.